This entry concerns a single T cell receptor beta chain. Its antigen is unknown. This specimen comes from a study of cytomegalovirus exposure and HLA in healthy donors. Whole-study context: The study placed less than 90% of its roughly 410 genotyped donors in the Caucasian-associated ancestry cluster.

This CDR3 region has 15 residues. The V and J ends lost 4 bases and 0 bases respectively, with 10 bases between them. Germline V lookup: CDR1 SQVTM, CDR2 ANQGSEA. The primer mix had 60 Vbeta and 13 Jbeta primers. Some clones are missing from TCRdb's copy, which holds only in-frame ones; the method was immunoSEQ multiplex PCR. The profile shows some 180,000 clones, roughly 84% of them singletons. The study, taken as a whole, reports: In vitro, a few CMV-associated chains proved specific for CMV antigens. In a later analysis, 15,000 to 20,000 TCR beta sequences were associated with HLA alleles at 0.05 false discovery rate. Most TCR beta V segments were productive about 90% or about 30% of the time in an earlier analysis.

This chain uses TRBV29-1 with TRBJ2-6, with a weak D call TRBD1 (5 bases). The origin of this receptor is a girl aged 2 to 9 in good health and CMV-seropositive. Sequencing was done on a sample of PBMCs. CDR3: CSVVNRSSGANVLTF. In DNA form, the CDR3 reads TGCAGCGTTGTTAACAGGAGCTCTGGGGCCAACGTCCTGACTTTC.